This passage covers 23 T cell receptor beta chains from one sample sequenced in a study of blood T cell repertoires in COVID-19. Produced via immunoSEQ multiplex PCR; TCRdb's table is partial and in-frame only. Seen here are about 370,000 clones, roughly 90% observed once, and the top ten hold approximately 3%. Material: peripheral blood. Every receptor here comes from a woman aged 25 to 39 with COVID-19, enrolled during active disease.

The chain couples TRBV9 to TRBJ1-1, with a weak D call TRBD1 (6 bases). CDR3 length: 17 residues. CDR1 SGDLS and CDR2 YYNGEE come from the germline V gene. V gave up 0 bases and J gave up 0 bases, with 15 bases separating them. The CDR3 nucleotides are TGTGCCAGCAGCGTAGGGGGGTCAGGGGCCTTGAACACTGAAGCTTTCTTT. Translating it yields CASSVGGSGALNTEAFF.

The chain carries TRBV5-4 and TRBJ2-3; 13 nucleotides match TRBD2. With V trimmed by 3 bases and J by 2 bases, 6 bases remained unmatched. This CDR3 is built from 17 residues. Per the germline V gene, CDR1 is SGHNT and CDR2 is YYREEE (reference sequence). CDR3 DNA: TGTGCCAGCAGCTCGGGACTAGCGGGATTCCTCACAGATACGCAGTATTTT. It is translated as CASSSGLAGFLTDTQYF.

This clone was recorded once. The CDR3 protein is CASSKDSYGYTF. In nucleotides, the CDR3 is TGTGCCAGCAGCAAGGACAGCTATGGCTACACCTTC. This chain uses TRBV13 with TRBJ1-2; TRBD1 might be the D (6 bases). Deletions cut 5 bases from V and 4 bases from J, with 8 bases between. CDR1 PRHDT and CDR2 FYEKMQ come from the germline V gene (reference sequence). There are 12 residues in the CDR3.

The rearrangement joins TRBV7-2 to TRBJ2-5; the match to TRBD2 covers 11 bases. The CDR3 extends over 16 amino acids. J gave up 5 bases and V 5 bases, and 10 bases lay outside the gene matches. Germline V gene lookup returns CDR1 SGHTA and CDR2 FQGNSA. CDR3 loop: CASSAPGLAEKETQYF. DNA of the CDR3: TGTGCCAGCAGCGCCCCGGGACTAGCGGAAAAGGAGACCCAGTACTTC. Complete variable domain (other parts from reference TRBV7-2 and TRBJ2-5): GAGVSQSPSNKVTEKGKDVELRCDPISGHTALYWYRQSLGQGLEFLIYFQGNSAPDKSGLPSDRFSAERTGGSVSTLTIQRTQQEDSAVYLCASSAPGLAEKETQYFGPGTRLLVL.

This chain connects TRBV10-1 to TRBJ2-5, with 7 positions matching TRBD1. The V gene end was trimmed by 3 bases and the J gene end by 1 base; junction bases not matched to a gene: 5. The germline gives CDR1 WNHNN, CDR2 SYGVQD (reference sequence). There are 15 residues in the CDR3. CDR3 sequence (DNA): TGCGCCAGCAGTGAATCTGACAGGGCCCAAGAGACCCAGTACTTC. It is translated as CASSESDRAQETQYF.

This chain links TRBV9 with TRBJ2-3, with 9 bases aligning to TRBD1. Germline V CDR1 and CDR2: SGDLS, YYNGEE. Trimming at V came to 0 bases and at J to 4 bases, leaving 12 bases not matched to a gene. The length of the CDR3 is 18 residues. CDR3 nucleotides: TGTGCCAGCAGCGTAGCCCCGGGGCCCAGACAGGGGGCAGATACGCAGTATTTT. As protein: CASSVAPGPRQGADTQYF. The whole variable domain, remainder taken from reference TRBV9 and TRBJ2-3, is DSGVTQTPKHLITATGQRVTLRCSPRSGDLSVYWYQQSLDQGLQFLIQYYNGEERAKGNILERFSAQQFPDLHSELNLSSLELGDSALYFCASSVAPGPRQGADTQYFGPGTRLTVL.

The V and J genes are TRBV6-5 and TRBJ2-6, with 7 nucleotides matching TRBD1. V was pared by 6 bases and J by 1 base, with 3 bases of the junction left unmatched. The germline CDR1 and CDR2 sequences are MNHEY and SVGAGI. The CDR3 is made up of 15 amino acids. In DNA form, the CDR3 reads TGTGCCAGCAGGACAGGGAATTCTGGGGCCAACGTCCTGACTTTC. This encodes CASRTGNSGANVLTF.

The chain links TRBV10-3 to TRBJ1-1; D is unresolved. Trimming stripped 1 base from V and 7 bases from J, with 7 bases between. The CDR3 has 12 residues. Germline CDR1 is ENHRY and CDR2 is SYGVKD. DNA of the CDR3: TGTGCCATCAGTGAGTTCCCAGGTGAAGCTTTCTTT. Translated: CAISEFPGEAFF.

The rearrangement links TRBV19 to TRBJ2-1, with 11 bases lining up with TRBD2. CDR3 length: 14 amino acids. Germline CDR1 and CDR2: LNHDA and SQIVND (reference sequence). V was clipped by 6 bases and J by 8 bases; unmatched bases: 6. The CDR3 nucleotides read TGTGCCAGTAGACTAGCGGGAGCCCCCCATGAGCAGTTCTTC. Amino acids: CASRLAGAPHEQFF.

This clone was seen once. The chain employs TRBV6-5 and TRBJ2-4; the match to TRBD2 covers 11 bases. The CDR3 contains 14 residues. The germline V gene encodes CDR1 MNHEY and CDR2 SVGAGI. J was trimmed by 7 bases and V by 4 bases; bases with no gene match: 3. CDR3 residues: CASSLAGGPNIQYF. DNA for the CDR3: TGTGCCAGCAGTTTAGCGGGGGGGCCGAACATTCAGTACTTC.

The table lists this clone with a count of one. This chain joins TRBV24-1 and TRBJ1-6; possibly TRBD1 for D (5 bases). This CDR3 is built from 13 residues. Germline CDR1 and CDR2: KGHDR and SFDVKD. V dropped 4 bases and J dropped 14 bases, with 14 bases sitting between them. The CDR3 is CATSEAGRGALHF. The CDR3 coding sequence is TGTGCCACCAGTGAAGCCGGGCGGGGGGCCCTCCACTTT.

The chain recombines TRBV4-3 with TRBJ2-5; 7 bases agree with TRBD2. J lost 4 bases, V lost 1 base, and 6 bases had no gene match. Per germline, CDR1 LGHNA and CDR2 YSLEER. This CDR3 comprises 15 residues. Written as DNA, the CDR3 is TGCGCCAGCAGCCAAGTGTGGGGGGGAGCAGAGACCCAGTACTTC. Its protein product is CASSQVWGGAETQYF.

The rearrangement joins TRBV27 to TRBJ2-6, with TRBD1 matching over 9 bases. The V and J ends lost 2 bases and 0 bases, in that order; junction bases with no gene match: 5. The CDR3 sequence is 18 residues long. Germline V gene sequence: CDR1 MNHEY, CDR2 SMNVEV (reference sequence). The CDR3 here is CASSLGTGLSSGANVLTF. In DNA form, the CDR3 reads TGTGCCAGCAGTTTAGGGACAGGGCTCAGCTCTGGGGCCAACGTCCTGACTTTC.

J is TRBJ2-1 and V is TRBV13, with 11 bases identical to TRBD2. The J segment lost 8 bases and the V segment lost 4 bases, leaving 13 bases of the junction unmatched. Germline V gene sequence: CDR1 PRHDT, CDR2 FYEKMQ (reference sequence). The CDR3 covers 17 residues. CDR3 protein: CASSSIQTSGRGDEQFF. CDR3 sequence (DNA): TGTGCCAGCAGCTCGATCCAAACTAGCGGGAGAGGTGATGAGCAGTTCTTC.

This chain uses TRBV9 with TRBJ2-5; 8 bases are a match to TRBD2. V trimming: 0 bases; J trimming: 4 bases; junction bases outside the gene matches: 5. The CDR3 is 15 amino acids. CDR1 is SGDLS, CDR2 YYNGEE, per germline. The chain's CDR3 is CASSVDGRAGETQYF. In DNA form, the CDR3 reads TGTGCCAGCAGCGTAGACGGGAGGGCAGGAGAGACCCAGTACTTC. Complete variable domain (other parts from reference TRBV9 and TRBJ2-5): DSGVTQTPKHLITATGQRVTLRCSPRSGDLSVYWYQQSLDQGLQFLIQYYNGEERAKGNILERFSAQQFPDLHSELNLSSLELGDSALYFCASSVDGRAGETQYFGPGTRLLVL.

The rearrangement uses TRBV12-5 and TRBJ1-2; possibly TRBD1 for D (5 bases). The CDR3 has 12 amino acids. Germline V lookup: CDR1 LGHNT, CDR2 FRNRAP. V was clipped by 3 bases and J by 5 bases, with 7 bases between them. The CDR3 region has the DNA TGTGCTAGTGGTTTAGCAGGGTATGGCTACACCTTC. It codes for CASGLAGYGYTF.

J is TRBJ2-3 and V is TRBV19, with TRBD2 identical over 8 bases. With V trimmed by 4 bases and J by 0 bases, 3 bases remained unmatched. The CDR3 covers 15 residues. Germline V gene lookup returns CDR1 LNHDA and CDR2 SQIVND (reference sequence). CDR3: CASSKVAGSTDTQYF. The CDR3 DNA reads TGTGCCAGTAGTAAGGTAGCGGGGAGCACAGATACGCAGTATTTT.

V gene TRBV6-2 or TRBV6-3 combines with J gene TRBJ1-5, with 7 bases lining up with TRBD1. Looked up from germline, CDR1 is MNHEY and CDR2 is SVGEGT. Germline trimming cut 4 bases from V and 5 bases from J; bases unmatched to any gene: 5. This CDR3 comprises 14 residues. CDR3 loop: CASSSHRGHQPQHF. CDR3 nucleotide sequence: TGTGCCAGCAGTTCTCACAGGGGCCATCAGCCCCAGCATTTT.

The chain is built from TRBV14 and TRBJ2-7, with D possibly being TRBD1 (5 bases). Germline CDR1 reads SGHDN; CDR2 reads FVKESK. This CDR3 comprises 13 residues. The germline V and J ends were trimmed by 5 bases and 3 bases, with 11 bases remaining between them. The CDR3 region is CASSKGLHYEQYV. CDR3 DNA sequence: TGTGCCAGCAGCAAGGGGTTACACTACGAGCAGTACGTC.

The chain recombines TRBV5-6 with TRBJ2-1; TRBD1 matches at 8 bases. The V gene end was trimmed by 1 base and the J gene end by 6 bases; junction bases not matched to a gene: 9. This CDR3 is built from 16 residues. CDR1 and CDR2 from the germline V gene are SGHDT and YYEEEE. The CDR3 DNA follows: TGTGCCAGCAGCTTGACCGGGACAGGAAGACTCAATGAGCAGTTCTTC. Its protein product is CASSLTGTGRLNEQFF.

CDR3 amino acids: CASSPNIRTSGTGEQYV. As DNA, the CDR3 is TGTGCCAGCAGCCCCAATATACGGACTAGCGGGACTGGCGAGCAGTACGTC. This chain connects TRBV6-2 or TRBV6-3 to TRBJ2-7, with 12 positions matching TRBD2. This CDR3 has 17 residues. The germline V gene has CDR1 MNHEY and CDR2 SVGEGT. V lost 6 bases, J lost 6 bases, and 15 bases stayed unmatched.

In its sample, this clone was seen a few times. The chain links TRBV7-9 to TRBJ1-1; D is unresolved. The V end was cut by 10 bases, the J end by 5 bases, with 11 bases between. The germline V gene has CDR1 SEHNR and CDR2 FQNEAQ (reference sequence). The CDR3 covers 11 residues. CDR3 nucleotide sequence: TGTGCCACGACCTCCGGGACTGAAGCTTTCTTT. Amino acid sequence: CATTSGTEAFF. Combining the CDR3 with reference TRBV7-9 and TRBJ1-1 gives the whole variable domain DTGVSQNPRHKITKRGQNVTFRCDPISEHNRLYWYRQTLGQGPEFLTYFQNEAQLEKSRLLSDRFSAERPKGSFSTLEIQRTEQGDSAMYLCATTSGTEAFFGQGTRLTVV.

The chain couples TRBV4-3 to TRBJ2-3; D unclear. V lost 2 bases and J 6 bases, leaving 9 bases between the germline ends. This CDR3 has 13 amino acids. CDR1 is LGHNA and CDR2 is YSLEER in the germline V gene. CDR3 sequence: CASSQFVQDTQYF. In DNA form, the CDR3 reads TGCGCCAGCAGCCAATTCGTTCAGGATACGCAGTATTTT.